Each of the 23 T cell receptor beta chains below was sequenced from the same sample in a study of blood T cell repertoires in COVID-19. Profiled with immunoSEQ multiplex PCR; TCRdb holds only in-frame clones, not every one. The sample records 65,000 to 90,000 clones, approximately 80% being singletons. Sequences were obtained from peripheral blood. The source is a woman aged 55-69 years with acute or convalescent COVID-19.

The gene calls are TRBV30 and TRBJ1-2, with D possibly matching TRBD1 (5 bases). Germline loops: CDR1 GTSNPN, CDR2 SVGIG (reference sequence). V was shortened by 8 bases and J by 4 bases, with 14 bases between the two germline ends. CDR3 length: 12 amino acids. The CDR3 here is CARRDGRYGYTF. CDR3 DNA sequence: TGTGCCCGGCGGGACGGACGCTATGGCTACACCTTC.

This clone has only one observation. This chain uses TRBV7-9 with TRBJ2-1; 11 positions match TRBD2. V shed 5 bases, J shed 2 bases, and the junction held 8 bases outside the gene matches. The CDR3 has 17 amino acids. Germline loops: CDR1 SEHNR, CDR2 FQNEAQ (reference sequence). CDR3 coding DNA: TGTGCCAGCAGCGACGGGACTAGCGGTGAGACCTACAATGAGCAGTTCTTC. Encoded protein: CASSDGTSGETYNEQFF.

The chain uses TRBV19 and TRBJ2-6; D might be TRBD2 (7 bases). Deletions cut 3 bases from V and 2 bases from J, with 17 bases between. Per germline, CDR1 LNHDA and CDR2 SQIVND (reference sequence). The CDR3 has 18 residues. CDR3: CASSIFPGRGTGANVLTF. The CDR3 coding sequence is TGTGCCAGTAGTATCTTTCCAGGGAGGGGGACTGGGGCCAACGTCCTGACTTTC.

The chain joins TRBV10-3 to TRBJ2-7; 10 nucleotides agree with TRBD1. CDR1 is ENHRY, CDR2 SYGVKD, per germline. The CDR3 has 13 residues. V lost 10 bases and J lost 5; bases outside the gene matches: 8. CDR3 DNA: TGTGCCACTGGAAAAGGGACAGGGGACGAGCAGTACTTC. Its translation: CATGKGTGDEQYF.

The genes are TRBV6-1 and TRBJ1-1; the D gene is possibly TRBD1 (5 bases). Germline V gene data show CDR1 as MNHNS and CDR2 as SASEGT. The CDR3 extends over 14 amino acids. The V and J ends lost 2 bases and 1 base respectively, with 8 bases between them. CDR3: CASSETTGNTEAFF. Written as DNA, the CDR3 is TGTGCCAGCAGTGAAACCACAGGGAACACTGAAGCTTTCTTT.

V gene TRBV18 combines with J gene TRBJ1-3; the D gene is possibly TRBD1 (5 bases). The CDR3 contains 16 residues. Germline CDR1 and CDR2: KGHSH and LQKENI. Trimming stripped 4 bases from V and 0 bases from J, with 13 bases between. In DNA form, the CDR3 reads TGTGCCAGCTCACGTACGGACGGGGGCTCTGGAAACACCATATATTTT. Its protein product is CASSRTDGGSGNTIYF.

The V gene is TRBV29-1, the J gene TRBJ1-1; the D gene is possibly TRBD1 (5 bases). The germline V gene has CDR1 SQVTM and CDR2 ANQGSEA. Trimming shortened V by 7 bases and J by 0 bases, and 12 bases separated the two germline ends. This CDR3 is 13 amino acids long. CDR3 nucleotide sequence: TGCAGCGCCTTAAAACAGGTGAACACTGAAGCTTTCTTT. As protein: CSALKQVNTEAFF.

The chain carries TRBV6-5 and TRBJ2-7; TRBD2 aligns across 8 bases. This CDR3 is built from 15 residues. Germline V CDR1 and CDR2: MNHEY, SVGAGI. The V and J ends lost 6 bases and 3 bases, in that order; junction bases with no gene match: 10. The CDR3 reads CASRPRRGGLYEQYF. The CDR3 DNA is TGTGCCAGCAGACCCCGACGCGGGGGGCTCTACGAGCAGTACTTC.

CDR3 sequence: CANRQGLNTGELFF. The CDR3 coding sequence is TGTGCCAACCGACAGGGTCTGAACACCGGGGAGCTGTTTTTT. This chain uses TRBV2 with TRBJ2-2, with 7 bases identical to TRBD1. J gave up 1 base and V 10 bases, and 6 bases lay outside the gene matches. CDR3 size: 14 residues. CDR1 and CDR2 from the germline V gene are SNHLY and FYNNEI.

The chain links TRBV3-1 (or the pseudogene TRBV3-2) to TRBJ1-2; D is possibly TRBD1 (6 bases). V was clipped by 2 bases and J by 7 bases, with 11 bases between them. Germline lookup yields CDR1 LGHDT and CDR2 YNNKEL (reference sequence). The CDR3 contains 13 residues. CDR3 sequence reads: CASSQSGAVGYTF. The CDR3 region has the DNA TGTGCCAGCAGCCAATCAGGGGCCGTTGGCTACACCTTC.

Only one count was recorded for this clone. The chain joins TRBV11-1 to TRBJ2-1; 9 nucleotides align to TRBD1. This CDR3 spans 15 amino acids. V was pared by 4 bases and J by 7 bases, with 8 bases of the junction left unmatched. Germline V gene data show CDR1 as SGHAT and CDR2 as FQDESV (reference sequence). The CDR3: CASSSGTGSRNEQFF. In DNA form, the CDR3 reads TGTGCCAGCAGCTCGGGGACAGGGAGTAGAAATGAGCAGTTCTTC. Based on the CDR3 plus reference TRBV11-1 and TRBJ2-1, the full variable domain is EAEVAQSPRYKITEKSQAVAFWCDPISGHATLYWYRQILGQGPELLVQFQDESVVDDSQLPKDRFSAERLKGVDSTLKIQPAELGDSAMYLCASSSGTGSRNEQFFGPGTRLTVL.

The chain combines TRBV7-2 with TRBJ1-2, with 7 positions matching TRBD1. The CDR3 loop spans 14 amino acids. The germline CDR1 and CDR2 sequences are SGHTA and FQGNSA. Germline trimming cut 5 bases from V and 4 bases from J; bases unmatched to any gene: 7. The CDR3 coding sequence is TGTGCCAGCAGCCCTCAGGGGGGCGGCTATGGCTACACCTTC. Its translation is CASSPQGGGYGYTF.

This chain joins TRBV6-1 and TRBJ2-7, with TRBD1 as a possible D gene (5 bases). V was shortened by 2 bases and J by 5 bases, with 13 bases between the two germline ends. The CDR3 runs to 14 residues. Germline V gives CDR1 MNHNS, CDR2 SASEGT. This chain's CDR3 is CASSERPGKDEQYF. DNA of the CDR3: TGTGCCAGCAGTGAAAGACCAGGGAAGGACGAGCAGTACTTC.

The chain has TRBV3-1 (or the pseudogene TRBV3-2) and TRBJ1-3; no clear D gene. This CDR3 comprises 13 residues. CDR1 and CDR2 from the germline V gene are LGHDT and YNNKEL (reference sequence). V was cut by 4 bases and J by 6 bases, with 10 bases left in between. CDR3 in amino acids: CASSLYEANTIYF. As DNA, the CDR3 is TGTGCCAGCAGCCTCTACGAAGCAAACACCATATATTTT.

The genes are TRBV3-1 (or the pseudogene TRBV3-2) and TRBJ1-1; a possible D gene is TRBD1 (6 bases). V gave up 8 bases and J gave up 6 bases, with 19 bases separating them. The germline CDR1 and CDR2 sequences are LGHDT and YNNKEL (reference sequence). CDR3 length: 14 amino acids. DNA of the CDR3: TGTGCCAGCGCCTTGGGACATATAAAAGCTGAAGCTTTCTTT. Translation: CASALGHIKAEAFF.

The DNA of the CDR3 is TGTGCCAGCTCCCTAACAGGGCTTTTAGAAGCTTTCTTT. Encoded protein: CASSLTGLLEAFF. The chain has TRBV12-3 or TRBV12-4 and TRBJ1-1, with D possibly matching TRBD1 (6 bases). This CDR3 comprises 13 residues. The germline V and J ends were trimmed by 8 bases and 8 bases, with 18 bases remaining between them.

This clone was recorded a few times. DNA of the CDR3: TGCAGCGTGGAGAAGCGGAGGGGTCCTAACTATGGCTACACCTTC. Translation gives CSVEKRRGPNYGYTF. V and J are TRBV29-1 and TRBJ1-2; a weak D match, TRBD1 (5 bases). CDR1 and CDR2 (germline): SQVTM, ANQGSEA. The CDR3 is 15 amino acids. The V end was cut by 6 bases, the J end by 0 bases, with 17 bases between.

The chain is built from TRBV6-6 and TRBJ2-7; the match to TRBD1 covers 9 bases. Losses at the gene ends were 4 bases for V and 2 bases for J; bases not matched to a gene: 6. Germline CDR1 reads MNHNY; CDR2 reads SVGAGI (reference sequence). The CDR3 spans 15 residues. CDR3: CASSSKTGGPYEQYF. Written as DNA, the CDR3 is TGTGCCAGCAGTTCGAAGACAGGGGGACCCTACGAGCAGTACTTC.

V and J are TRBV19 and TRBJ1-5, with 8 nucleotides matching TRBD1. The ends lost 8 bases at V and 1 base at J; junction bases unmatched: 7. The germline V gene has CDR1 LNHDA and CDR2 SQIVND (reference sequence). The length of the CDR3 is 15 residues. CDR3 sequence reads: CASRTTGASNQPQHF. CDR3 in DNA: TGTGCCAGTCGTACGACAGGGGCAAGCAATCAGCCCCAGCATTTT.

The table lists this clone with a few counts. The chain recombines TRBV7-9 with TRBJ2-3; 13 bases match TRBD2. The CDR3 spans 16 residues. Germline V gives CDR1 SEHNR, CDR2 FQNEAQ (reference sequence). The V and J ends lost 1 base and 3 bases, in that order; junction bases with no gene match: 1. CDR3 in amino acids: CASSLGTSGGTDTQYF. The CDR3 nucleotides are TGTGCCAGCAGCTTAGGGACTAGCGGGGGTACAGATACGCAGTATTTT.

In this sample, this clone turned up a few times. J is TRBJ2-2 and V is TRBV19, with TRBD1 matching over 9 bases. The CDR3 covers 16 residues. Germline V lookup: CDR1 LNHDA, CDR2 SQIVND (reference sequence). V lost 6 bases to trimming and J lost 4 bases; unmatched junction nucleotides: 9. This chain's CDR3 is CASRPTPGQGTGELFF. Here the CDR3 DNA reads TGTGCCAGTAGGCCAACTCCGGGACAGGGCACCGGGGAGCTGTTTTTT.

The chain links TRBV7-2 to TRBJ1-3, with no clear D. This CDR3 contains 15 residues. Trimming took 1 base from V and 0 from J, leaving 7 bases between them. Looked up from germline, CDR1 is SGHTA and CDR2 is FQGNSA. The CDR3 spells CASSLVVSSGNTIYF. The CDR3 nucleotides read TGTGCCAGCAGCTTAGTGGTCAGCTCTGGAAACACCATATATTTT.

The chain couples TRBV5-1 to TRBJ1-1; a possible D gene is TRBD1 (5 bases). Trimming took 4 bases from V and 2 from J, leaving 18 bases between them. CDR1 and CDR2 from the germline V gene are SGHRS and YFSETQ. The CDR3 runs 16 residues. The chain's CDR3 is CASSPAWRGGNTEAFF. CDR3 coding DNA: TGCGCCAGCAGCCCCGCCTGGCGGGGGGGAAACACTGAAGCTTTCTTT. The entire variable domain, with the rest obtained from reference TRBV5-1 and TRBJ1-1, is as follows: KAGVTQTPRYLIKTRGQQVTLSCSPISGHRSVSWYQQTPGQGLQFLFEYFSETQRNKGNFPGRFSGRQFSNSRSEMNVSTLELGDSALYLCASSPAWRGGNTEAFFGQGTRLTVV.